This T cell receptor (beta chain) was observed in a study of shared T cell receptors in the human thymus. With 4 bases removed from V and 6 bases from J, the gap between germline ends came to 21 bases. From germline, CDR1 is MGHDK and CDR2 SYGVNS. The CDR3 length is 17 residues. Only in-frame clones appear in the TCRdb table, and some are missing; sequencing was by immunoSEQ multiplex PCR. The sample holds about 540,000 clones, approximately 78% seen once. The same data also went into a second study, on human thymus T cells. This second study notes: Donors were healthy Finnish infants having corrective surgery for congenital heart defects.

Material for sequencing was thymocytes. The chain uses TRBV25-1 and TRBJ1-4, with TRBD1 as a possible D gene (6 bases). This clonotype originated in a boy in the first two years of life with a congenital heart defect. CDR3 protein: CASSGGHLGRGDEKLFF. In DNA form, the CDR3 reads TGTGCCAGCAGTGGGGGACACCTAGGCAGAGGGGATGAAAAACTGTTTTTT.